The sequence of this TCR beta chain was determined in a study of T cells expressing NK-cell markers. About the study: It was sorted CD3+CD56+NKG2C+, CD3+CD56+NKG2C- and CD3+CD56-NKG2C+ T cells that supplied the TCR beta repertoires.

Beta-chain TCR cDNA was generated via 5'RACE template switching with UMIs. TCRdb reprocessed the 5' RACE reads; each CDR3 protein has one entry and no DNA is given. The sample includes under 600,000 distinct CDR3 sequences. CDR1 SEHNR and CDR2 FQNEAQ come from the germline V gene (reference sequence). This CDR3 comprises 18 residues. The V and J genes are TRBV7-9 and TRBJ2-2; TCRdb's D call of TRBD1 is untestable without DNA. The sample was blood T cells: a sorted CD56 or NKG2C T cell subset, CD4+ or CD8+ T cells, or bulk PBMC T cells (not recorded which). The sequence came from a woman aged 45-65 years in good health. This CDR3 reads CASSYPGREGSNTGELFF.